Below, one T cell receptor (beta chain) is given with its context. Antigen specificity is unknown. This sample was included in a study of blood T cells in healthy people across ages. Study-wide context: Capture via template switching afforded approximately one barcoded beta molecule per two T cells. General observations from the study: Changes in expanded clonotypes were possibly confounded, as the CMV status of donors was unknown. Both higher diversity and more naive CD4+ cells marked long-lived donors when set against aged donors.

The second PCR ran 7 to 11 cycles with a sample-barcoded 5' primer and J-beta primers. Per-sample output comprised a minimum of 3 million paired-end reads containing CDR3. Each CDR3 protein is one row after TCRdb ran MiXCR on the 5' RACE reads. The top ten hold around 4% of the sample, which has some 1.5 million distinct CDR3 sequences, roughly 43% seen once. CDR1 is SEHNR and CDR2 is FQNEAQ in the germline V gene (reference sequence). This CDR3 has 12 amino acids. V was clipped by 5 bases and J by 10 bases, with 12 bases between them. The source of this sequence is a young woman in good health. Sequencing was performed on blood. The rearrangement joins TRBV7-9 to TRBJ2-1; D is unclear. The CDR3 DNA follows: TGTGCCAGCAGCGACCTAAAACGCGAGCAGTTCTTC. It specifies CASSDLKREQFF.